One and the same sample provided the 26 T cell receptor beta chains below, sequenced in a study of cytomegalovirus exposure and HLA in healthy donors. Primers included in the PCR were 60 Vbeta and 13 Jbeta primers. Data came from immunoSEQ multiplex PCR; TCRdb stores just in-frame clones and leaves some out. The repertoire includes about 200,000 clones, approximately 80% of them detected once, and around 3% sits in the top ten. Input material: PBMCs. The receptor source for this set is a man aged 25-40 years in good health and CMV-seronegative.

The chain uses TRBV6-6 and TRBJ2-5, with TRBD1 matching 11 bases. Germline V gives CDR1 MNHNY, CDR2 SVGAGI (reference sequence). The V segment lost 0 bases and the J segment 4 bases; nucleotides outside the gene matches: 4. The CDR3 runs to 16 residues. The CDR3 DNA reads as TGTGCCAGCAGTTACTCGGGACAGGGGGAATTAGAGACCCAGTACTTC. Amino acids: CASSYSGQGELETQYF.

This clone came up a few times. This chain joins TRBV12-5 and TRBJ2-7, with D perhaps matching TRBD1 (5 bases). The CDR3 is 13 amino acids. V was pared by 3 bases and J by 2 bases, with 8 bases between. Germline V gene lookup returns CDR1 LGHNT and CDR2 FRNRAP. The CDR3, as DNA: TGTGCTAGTGGTTTAGACAGTACCTACGAGCAGTACTTC. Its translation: CASGLDSTYEQYF.

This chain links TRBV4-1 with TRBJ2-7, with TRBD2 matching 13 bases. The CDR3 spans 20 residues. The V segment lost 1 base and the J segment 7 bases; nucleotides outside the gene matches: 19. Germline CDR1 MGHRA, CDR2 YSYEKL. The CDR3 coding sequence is TGCGCCAGCAGCCAAGTATCCGGACTAGCGGGGGAGGTGTACGATTTGGAGCAGTACTTC. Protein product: CASSQVSGLAGEVYDLEQYF.

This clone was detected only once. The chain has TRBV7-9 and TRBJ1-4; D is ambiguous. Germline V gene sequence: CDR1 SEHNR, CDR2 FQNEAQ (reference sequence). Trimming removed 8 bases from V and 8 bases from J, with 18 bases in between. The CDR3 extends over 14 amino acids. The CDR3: CASVMSSSLEKLFF. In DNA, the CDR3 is TGTGCCAGCGTAATGAGTTCCTCCCTCGAAAAACTGTTTTTT.

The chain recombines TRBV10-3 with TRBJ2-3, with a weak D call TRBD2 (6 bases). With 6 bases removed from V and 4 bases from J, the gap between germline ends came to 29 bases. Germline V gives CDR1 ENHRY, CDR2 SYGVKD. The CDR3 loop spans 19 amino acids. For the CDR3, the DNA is TGTGCCATCAGCGACCTCACCCCCGGGACTTCCCGGGCCCCAGATACGCAGTATTTT. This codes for CAISDLTPGTSRAPDTQYF.

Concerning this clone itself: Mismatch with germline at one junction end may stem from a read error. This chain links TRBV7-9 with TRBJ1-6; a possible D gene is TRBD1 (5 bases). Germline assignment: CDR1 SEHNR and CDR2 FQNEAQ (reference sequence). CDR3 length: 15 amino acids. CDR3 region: CSSSLGAGGISPLHF. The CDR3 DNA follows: TGTTCCAGCAGCTTAGGGGCAGGAGGGATTTCACCCCTCCACTTT. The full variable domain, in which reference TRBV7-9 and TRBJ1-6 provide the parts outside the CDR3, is DTGVSQNPRHKITKRGQNVTFRCDPISEHNRLYWYRQTLGQGPEFLTYFQNEAQLEKSRLLSDRFSAERPKGSFSTLEIQRTEQGDSAMYLCSSSLGAGGISPLHFGNGTRLTVT.

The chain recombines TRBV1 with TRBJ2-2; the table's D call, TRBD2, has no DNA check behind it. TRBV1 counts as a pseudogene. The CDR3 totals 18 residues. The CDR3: CTSSRRRDRCENTGELFF. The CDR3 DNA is TGCACCAGCAGCCGCAGGAGGGACCGCTGTGAGAACACCGGGGAGCTGTTTTTT.

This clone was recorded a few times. CDR3 nucleotides: TGTGCCAGCAGCTTCGACAGTCGCTATGGCTACACCTTC. Translated, it gives CASSFDSRYGYTF. The J gene is TRBJ1-2, the V gene TRBV7-6; weak D call: TRBD1 (5 bases). This CDR3 spans 13 amino acids. CDR1 and CDR2 from the germline V gene are SGHVS and FNYEAQ. V lost 3 bases and J 4 bases, leaving 9 bases between the germline ends.

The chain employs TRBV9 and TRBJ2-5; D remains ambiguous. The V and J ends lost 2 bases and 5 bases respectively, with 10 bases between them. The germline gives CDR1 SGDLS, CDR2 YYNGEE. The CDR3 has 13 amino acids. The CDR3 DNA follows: TGTGCCAGCAGCGTCCTCCCCCGGGAGACCCAGTACTTC. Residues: CASSVLPRETQYF. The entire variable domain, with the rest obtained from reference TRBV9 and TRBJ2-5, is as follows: DSGVTQTPKHLITATGQRVTLRCSPRSGDLSVYWYQQSLDQGLQFLIQYYNGEERAKGNILERFSAQQFPDLHSELNLSSLELGDSALYFCASSVLPRETQYFGPGTRLLVL.

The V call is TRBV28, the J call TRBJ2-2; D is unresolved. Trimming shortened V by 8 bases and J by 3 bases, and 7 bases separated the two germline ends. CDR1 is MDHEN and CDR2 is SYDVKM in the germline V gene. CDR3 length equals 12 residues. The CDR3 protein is CASLSYTGELFF. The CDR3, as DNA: TGTGCCAGCCTTAGCTACACCGGGGAGCTGTTTTTT. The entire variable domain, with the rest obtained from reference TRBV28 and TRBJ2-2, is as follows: DVKVTQSSRYLVKRTGEKVFLECVQDMDHENMFWYRQDPGLGLRLIYFSYDVKMKEKGDIPEGYSVSREKKERFSLILESASTNQTSMYLCASLSYTGELFFGEGSRLTVL.

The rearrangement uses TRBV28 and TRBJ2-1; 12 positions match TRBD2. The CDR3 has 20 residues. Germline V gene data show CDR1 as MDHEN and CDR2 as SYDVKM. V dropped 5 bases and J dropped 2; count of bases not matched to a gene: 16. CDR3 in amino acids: CASSRGLWTSGALTYNEQFF. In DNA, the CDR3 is TGTGCCAGCAGTCGTGGTCTGTGGACTAGCGGGGCCCTAACCTACAATGAGCAGTTCTTC. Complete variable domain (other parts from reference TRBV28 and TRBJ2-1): DVKVTQSSRYLVKRTGEKVFLECVQDMDHENMFWYRQDPGLGLRLIYFSYDVKMKEKGDIPEGYSVSREKKERFSLILESASTNQTSMYLCASSRGLWTSGALTYNEQFFGPGTRLTVL.

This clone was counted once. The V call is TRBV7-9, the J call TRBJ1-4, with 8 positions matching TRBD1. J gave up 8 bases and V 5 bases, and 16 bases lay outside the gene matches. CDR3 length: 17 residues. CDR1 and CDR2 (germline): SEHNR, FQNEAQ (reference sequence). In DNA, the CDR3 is TGTGCCAGCAGCCCTAGATTCCCGACAGGGGCGGACGAAAAACTGTTTTTT. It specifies CASSPRFPTGADEKLFF. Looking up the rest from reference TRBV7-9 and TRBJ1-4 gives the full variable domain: DTGVSQNPRHKITKRGQNVTFRCDPISEHNRLYWYRQTLGQGPEFLTYFQNEAQLEKSRLLSDRFSAERPKGSFSTLEIQRTEQGDSAMYLCASSPRFPTGADEKLFFGSGTQLSVL.

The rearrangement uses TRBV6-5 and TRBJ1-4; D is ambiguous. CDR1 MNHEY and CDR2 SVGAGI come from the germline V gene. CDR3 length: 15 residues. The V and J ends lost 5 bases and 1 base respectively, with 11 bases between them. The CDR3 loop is CASSRIRGTNEKLFF. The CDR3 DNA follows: TGTGCCAGCAGTCGCATTCGAGGAACTAATGAAAAACTGTTTTTT.

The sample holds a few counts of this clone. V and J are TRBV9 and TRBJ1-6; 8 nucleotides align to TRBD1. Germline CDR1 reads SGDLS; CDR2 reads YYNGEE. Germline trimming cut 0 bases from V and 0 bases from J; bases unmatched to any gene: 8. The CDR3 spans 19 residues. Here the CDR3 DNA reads TGTGCCAGCAGCGTAGGACGGGGGGACAGGAGCTCCTATAATTCACCCCTCCACTTT. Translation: CASSVGRGDRSSYNSPLHF.

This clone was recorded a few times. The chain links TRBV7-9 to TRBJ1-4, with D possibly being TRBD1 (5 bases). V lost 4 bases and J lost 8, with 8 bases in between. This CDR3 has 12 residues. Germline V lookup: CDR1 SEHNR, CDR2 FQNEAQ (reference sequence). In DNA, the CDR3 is TGTGCCAGCAGCTCCCCAGGGGAAAAACTGTTTTTT. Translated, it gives CASSSPGEKLFF.

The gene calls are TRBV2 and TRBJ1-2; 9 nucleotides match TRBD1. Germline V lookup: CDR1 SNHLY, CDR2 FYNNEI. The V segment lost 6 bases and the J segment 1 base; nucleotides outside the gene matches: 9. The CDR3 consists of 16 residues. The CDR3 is CASRGQGVFSNYGYTF. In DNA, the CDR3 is TGTGCCAGCAGGGGACAGGGCGTTTTTAGTAACTATGGCTACACCTTC.

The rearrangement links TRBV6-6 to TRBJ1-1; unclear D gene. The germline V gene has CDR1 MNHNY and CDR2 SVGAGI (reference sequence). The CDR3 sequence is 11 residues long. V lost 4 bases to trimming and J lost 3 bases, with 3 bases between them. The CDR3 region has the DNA TGTGCCAGCAGTTTCTACACTGAAGCTTTCTTT. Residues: CASSFYTEAFF.

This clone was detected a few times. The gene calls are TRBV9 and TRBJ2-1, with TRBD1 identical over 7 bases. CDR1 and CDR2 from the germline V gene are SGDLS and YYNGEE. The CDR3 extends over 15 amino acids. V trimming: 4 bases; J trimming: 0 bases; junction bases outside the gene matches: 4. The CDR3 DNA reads TGTGCCAGCAGCCAGGGACAGAACTCCTACAATGAGCAGTTCTTC. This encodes CASSQGQNSYNEQFF.

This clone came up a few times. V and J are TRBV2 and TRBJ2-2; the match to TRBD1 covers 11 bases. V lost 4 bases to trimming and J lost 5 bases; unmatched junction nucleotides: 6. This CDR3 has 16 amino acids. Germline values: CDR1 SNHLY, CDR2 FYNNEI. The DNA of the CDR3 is TGTGCCAGCAGTGTGACCGGGACAGGGGGTACCGGGGAGCTGTTTTTT. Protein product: CASSVTGTGGTGELFF.

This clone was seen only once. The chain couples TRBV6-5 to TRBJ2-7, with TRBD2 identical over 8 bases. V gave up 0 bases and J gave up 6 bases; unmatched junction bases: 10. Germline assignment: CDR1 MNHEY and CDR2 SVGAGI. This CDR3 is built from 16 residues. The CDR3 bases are TGTGCCAGCAGTTACTCGTCCCTCGGGGGGGCTTCCGAGCAGTACTTC. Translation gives CASSYSSLGGASEQYF.

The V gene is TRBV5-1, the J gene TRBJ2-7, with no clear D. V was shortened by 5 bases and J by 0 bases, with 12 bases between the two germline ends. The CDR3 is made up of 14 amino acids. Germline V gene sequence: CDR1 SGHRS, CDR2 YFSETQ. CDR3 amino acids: CASRMNSASYEQYF. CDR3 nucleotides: TGCGCCAGCAGGATGAACAGTGCCTCCTACGAGCAGTACTTC.

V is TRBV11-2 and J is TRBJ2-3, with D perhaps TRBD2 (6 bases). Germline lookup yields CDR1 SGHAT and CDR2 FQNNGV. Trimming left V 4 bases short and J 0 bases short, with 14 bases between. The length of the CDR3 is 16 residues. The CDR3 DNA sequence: TGTGCCAGCAGCTCAGGGACTTTTTCTAGCACAGATACGCAGTATTTT. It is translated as CASSSGTFSSTDTQYF.

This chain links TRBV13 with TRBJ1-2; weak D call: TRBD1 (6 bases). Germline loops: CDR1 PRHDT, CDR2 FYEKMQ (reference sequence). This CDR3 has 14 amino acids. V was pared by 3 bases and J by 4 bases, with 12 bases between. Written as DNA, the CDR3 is TGTGCCAGCAGCTTTATAGGACAGCCCTATGGCTACACCTTC. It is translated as CASSFIGQPYGYTF.

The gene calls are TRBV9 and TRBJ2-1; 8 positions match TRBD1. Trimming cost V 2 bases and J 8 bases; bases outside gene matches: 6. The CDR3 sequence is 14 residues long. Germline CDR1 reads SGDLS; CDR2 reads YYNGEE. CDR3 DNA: TGTGCCAGCAGCGTGGGGACAGGTTACGATGAGCAGTTCTTC. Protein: CASSVGTGYDEQFF.

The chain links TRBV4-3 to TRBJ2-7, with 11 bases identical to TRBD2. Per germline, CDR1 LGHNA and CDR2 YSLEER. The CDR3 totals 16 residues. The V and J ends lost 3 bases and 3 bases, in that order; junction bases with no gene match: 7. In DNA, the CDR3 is TGCGCCAGCAGCCAGGTAGCGGGGGGGCCCGTCTACGAGCAGTACTTC. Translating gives CASSQVAGGPVYEQYF.

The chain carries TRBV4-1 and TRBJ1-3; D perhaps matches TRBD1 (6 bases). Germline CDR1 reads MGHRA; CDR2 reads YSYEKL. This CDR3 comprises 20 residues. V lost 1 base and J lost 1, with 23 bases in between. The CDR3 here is CASSQGGTLSWVESGNTIYF. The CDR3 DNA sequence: TGCGCCAGCAGCCAAGGTGGGACACTTTCCTGGGTTGAATCTGGAAACACCATATATTTT.